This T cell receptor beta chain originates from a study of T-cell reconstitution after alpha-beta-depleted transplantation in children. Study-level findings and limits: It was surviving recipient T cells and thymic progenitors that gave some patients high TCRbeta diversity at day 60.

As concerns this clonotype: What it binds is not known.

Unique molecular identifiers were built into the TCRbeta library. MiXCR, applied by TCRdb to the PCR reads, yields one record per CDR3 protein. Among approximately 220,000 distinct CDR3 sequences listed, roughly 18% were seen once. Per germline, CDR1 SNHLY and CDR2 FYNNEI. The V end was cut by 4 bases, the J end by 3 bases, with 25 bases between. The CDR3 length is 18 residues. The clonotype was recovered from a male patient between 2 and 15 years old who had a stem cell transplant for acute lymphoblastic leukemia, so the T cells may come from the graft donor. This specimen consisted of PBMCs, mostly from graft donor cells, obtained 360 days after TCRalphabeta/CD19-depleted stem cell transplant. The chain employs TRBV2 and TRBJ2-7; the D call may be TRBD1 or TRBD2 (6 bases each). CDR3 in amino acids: CASSAPDSWGRGYYEQYF. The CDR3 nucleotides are TGTGCCAGCAGTGCCCCGGATTCCTGGGGGCGGGGCTACTACGAGCAGTACTTC.